This T cell receptor (beta chain) stems from a study of shared clonotypes between healthy human individuals. Naive CD8 cells, CD45RO-negative and positively selected for CCR7, excluded terminally differentiated effector memory CD45RA+ cells. This CDR3 has 13 amino acids. Germline V CDR1 and CDR2: SQVTM, ANQGSEA. Genomic DNA of each subset was evenly split across several immunoSEQ plates. Using immunoSEQ multiplex PCR, the repertoire was profiled, and TCRdb retains in-frame clones only, with some absent. The data show about 590,000 clones, 95% seen once. Study-wide results and caveats: Generation of non-shared clonotypes was less probable than generation of clonotypes shared by all four donors. The researchers took only blood, and tissue repertoires probably look different. Clonotype sharing among donors was expected to depend on sequencing depth.

This clone was counted only a few times. The antigen remains unidentified. The origin of this receptor is a woman aged 25-40 years in good health. The sample was naive CD8+ T cells sorted from blood. J is TRBJ1-1 and V is TRBV29-1, with TRBD1 matching over 7 bases. CDR3 nucleotides: TGCACCGTAGACAGGGACGGCGGCACTGAAGCTTTCTTT. Translated, it gives CTVDRDGGTEAFF.